This T cell receptor (beta chain) was recorded in a study of blood T cell repertoires in COVID-19. This clone was detected only a few times. Repertoires were generated with immunoSEQ multiplex PCR, while TCRdb's copy carries only in-frame clones and drops some. In the table there are approximately 61,000 clones, around four fifths of which are singletons. CDR3 size: 13 residues. Deletions cut 7 bases from V and 6 bases from J, with 11 bases between. Germline-derived CDR1 and CDR2 are SGHRS and YFSETQ. This sequence was found in a man aged 70-80 years with acute or convalescent COVID-19. Sequencing was done on a sample of peripheral blood. This rearrangement joins TRBV5-1 to TRBJ1-6; D is uncertain. CDR3 loop: CASHVNSNSPLHF. The CDR3 DNA reads TGCGCCAGCCACGTGAACAGTAATTCACCCCTCCACTTT.